A selection of T cell receptor beta chains follows, all from one sample in a study of CD8 T cells in ankylosing spondylitis. TCRdb fed the 5' RACE reads into MiXCR, producing one record per CDR3 protein. Of about 210,000 distinct CDR3 sequences listed, over 7% are singletons. Input material: blood, either unsorted or a sorted T cell fraction (not recorded which). These TCRs come from a female donor with ankylosing spondylitis or in good health (not recorded which). Each CDR3 is given with its conserved first and last residue. D genes are given only for firm matches.

J gene: TRBJ2-7; D gene: TRBD2; V gene: TRBV15; CDR3 protein: CATSVGLAYVNEQYF
J gene: TRBJ1-5; D gene: NA; V gene: TRBV2; CDR3 protein: CASTPKGRHDQPQHF
J gene: TRBJ2-1; D gene: TRBD2; V gene: TRBV7-1; CDR3 protein: CASSLQGTSRLKSSYNEQFF
J gene: TRBJ2-7; D gene: NA; V gene: TRBV4-3; CDR3 protein: CASSQVYDYSYEQYF
J gene: TRBJ1-1; D gene: NA; V gene: TRBV7-8; CDR3 protein: CASSSPGLCTEAFF
J gene: TRBJ2-5; D gene: TRBD2; V gene: TRBV7-2; CDR3 protein: CASSENIAGKETQYF
J gene: TRBJ1-5; D gene: NA; V gene: TRBV21-1; CDR3 protein: CASSKVNQPQHF
J gene: TRBJ2-6; D gene: NA; V gene: TRBV6-5; CDR3 protein: CASSYGSSHSGANVLTF
J gene: TRBJ1-2; D gene: TRBD1; V gene: TRBV15; CDR3 protein: CATSSYQGAIYGYTF
J gene: TRBJ1-2; D gene: NA; V gene: TRBV5-1; CDR3 protein: CASSLADRFYGYTF
J gene: TRBJ2-3; D gene: NA; V gene: TRBV20-1; CDR3 protein: CSASFRGNPTDTQYF
J gene: TRBJ1-5; D gene: NA; V gene: TRBV7-2; CDR3 protein: CASSFHGGTDSQPQHF
J gene: TRBJ2-7; D gene: NA; V gene: TRBV14; CDR3 protein: CASSQEPYYEQYF
J gene: TRBJ2-1; D gene: TRBD1; V gene: TRBV6-2/TRBV6-3; CDR3 protein: CASCPPDRGAALYNEQFF
J gene: TRBJ2-1; D gene: TRBD2; V gene: TRBV27; CDR3 protein: CASTPGTSGGPPYNEQFF
J gene: TRBJ2-5; D gene: NA; V gene: TRBV20-1; CDR3 protein: CSARKTGWETQYF
J gene: TRBJ1-5; D gene: TRBD1; V gene: TRBV7-8; CDR3 protein: CASSPDRTRYQPQHF
J gene: TRBJ1-2; D gene: NA; V gene: TRBV12-3/TRBV12-4; CDR3 protein: CASSLGTTRNYGYTF
J gene: TRBJ1-3; D gene: NA; V gene: TRBV12-3/TRBV12-4; CDR3 protein: CASLPGPKGTIYF
J gene: TRBJ2-3; D gene: NA; V gene: TRBV6-5; CDR3 protein: CASSSHRSGNTDTQYF
J gene: TRBJ2-4; D gene: NA; V gene: TRBV7-9; CDR3 protein: CASSPGTAKNIQYF
J gene: TRBJ2-7; D gene: TRBD2; V gene: TRBV20-1; CDR3 protein: CSARRTSGILYEQYF
J gene: TRBJ2-1; D gene: NA; V gene: TRBV20-1; CDR3 protein: CSARDPGPNEQFF
J gene: TRBJ1-5; D gene: NA; V gene: TRBV19; CDR3 protein: CASSTQQGHQPQHF
J gene: TRBJ2-1; D gene: TRBD2; V gene: TRBV10-3; CDR3 protein: CAINKREGDEQFF
J gene: TRBJ2-1; D gene: NA; V gene: TRBV27; CDR3 protein: CASSLSAGSEAYNEQFF
J gene: TRBJ1-5; D gene: NA; V gene: TRBV28; CDR3 protein: CASSHSQADFYSNQPQHF
J gene: TRBJ1-1; D gene: NA; V gene: TRBV2; CDR3 protein: CASRLNEAFF
J gene: TRBJ1-1; D gene: NA; V gene: TRBV5-4; CDR3 protein: CASSLRQVNTEAFF
J gene: TRBJ2-5; D gene: TRBD2; V gene: TRBV10-3; CDR3 protein: CANAGTREETQYF
J gene: TRBJ2-7; D gene: NA; V gene: TRBV6-2/TRBV6-3; CDR3 protein: CASSRYYEQYF
J gene: TRBJ2-1; D gene: TRBD2; V gene: TRBV6-2/TRBV6-3; CDR3 protein: CATGGTNYNEQFF
J gene: TRBJ2-3; D gene: NA; V gene: TRBV29-1; CDR3 protein: CSALLQRRGPDTQYF
J gene: TRBJ1-1; D gene: NA; V gene: TRBV15; CDR3 protein: CSILGGGHTEAFF
J gene: TRBJ1-5; D gene: TRBD1; V gene: TRBV20-1; CDR3 protein: CSAQTGDFNQPQHF
J gene: TRBJ2-2; D gene: TRBD2; V gene: TRBV10-3; CDR3 protein: CAISDPRLGGGTGELFF